One sample yielded the 17 T cell receptor beta chains listed below, sequenced in a study of T cells in Graves' hyperthyroidism and ophthalmopathy. TCR beta CDR3 region amplification was performed from RNA transcripts. HTBI primers were used for first-round RT-PCR of the TCR CDR3. Using its own MiXCR run on the multiplex PCR reads, TCRdb lists one record per CDR3 protein. The sample shows approximately 380,000 distinct CDR3 sequences, about a fifth of them seen only once. The sequenced sample consisted of blood. These TCRs come from a woman aged 18-30 years with Graves' hyperthyroidism.

This clonotype came up many times. V is TRBV20-1 and J is TRBJ2-4; D is possibly TRBD1 (5 bases). This CDR3 has 12 residues. With 4 bases removed from V and 6 bases from J, the gap between germline ends came to 10 bases. CDR1 and CDR2 (germline): DFQATT, SNEGSKA (reference sequence). CDR3 loop: CSAIDSSNIQYF. The CDR3 DNA is TGCAGTGCTATCGACAGTTCAAACATTCAGTACTTC.

This clonotype showed up many times. DNA for the CDR3: TGTGCCAGCAGCCTCCATCTAGCGGGAGGGGAGACCCAGTACTTC. This codes for CASSLHLAGGETQYF. The rearrangement joins TRBV11-2 to TRBJ2-5, with 12 bases matching TRBD2. V gave up 5 bases and J gave up 5 bases; unmatched junction bases: 6. This CDR3 is built from 15 residues. Germline CDR1 reads SGHAT; CDR2 reads FQNNGV. Variable domain in full (rest from reference TRBV11-2 and TRBJ2-5): EAGVAQSPRYKIIEKRQSVAFWCNPISGHATLYWYQQILGQGPKLLIQFQNNGVVDDSQLPKDRFSAERLKGVDSTLKIQPAKLEDSAVYLCASSLHLAGGETQYFGPGTRLLVL.

This clonotype was found many times. The V and J genes are TRBV6-5 and TRBJ1-2; D remains ambiguous. With 4 bases removed from V and 4 bases from J, the gap between germline ends came to 13 bases. CDR3 length: 14 amino acids. Germline CDR1 is MNHEY and CDR2 is SVGAGI. CDR3 amino acids: CASSSSLGFYGYTF. CDR3 bases: TGTGCCAGCAGTTCTAGTTTAGGATTCTATGGCTACACCTTC.

This clonotype was observed many times. The chain combines TRBV27 with TRBJ1-2; TRBD1 matches at 7 bases. From germline, CDR1 is MNHEY and CDR2 SMNVEV (reference sequence). This CDR3 is 14 amino acids long. V trimming: 5 bases; J trimming: 8 bases; junction bases outside the gene matches: 11. Here the CDR3 DNA reads TGTGCCAGCAGTGTCGACTGGACAGGACAAGGCTACACCTTC. This sequence encodes CASSVDWTGQGYTF.

This clonotype was recorded many times. The chain has TRBV12-3 or TRBV12-4 and TRBJ1-1; TRBD1 matches at 9 bases. Trimming cost V 6 bases and J 7 bases; bases outside gene matches: 12. The length of the CDR3 is 15 residues. CDR3 sequence reads: CASSTHRSTGGEAFF. CDR3 DNA: TGTGCCAGCAGCACTCACAGATCGACAGGGGGTGAAGCTTTCTTT.

The chain carries TRBV7-9 and TRBJ2-5; possible D gene TRBD2, 6 bases. Trimming left V 3 bases short and J 5 bases short, with 13 bases between. CDR1 and CDR2 from the germline V gene are SEHNR and FQNEAQ (reference sequence). The CDR3 has 14 residues. CDR3: CASSFETRRETQYF. CDR3 nucleotides: TGTGCCAGCAGCTTTGAGACTAGGAGGGAGACCCAGTACTTC.

This clonotype was counted at least ten times. CDR3 coding DNA: TGTGCCAGCAGCCCCTCTACCGACAGGTATCAGCCCCAGCATTTT. Amino acids: CASSPSTDRYQPQHF. The chain has TRBV6-5 and TRBJ1-5; TRBD1 is a possible D gene (6 bases). The CDR3 is 15 amino acids. V shed 6 bases and J shed 5 bases, with 17 bases lying between them. CDR1 and CDR2 from the germline V gene are MNHEY and SVGAGI.

This clonotype was observed many times. The chain combines TRBV28 with TRBJ1-1; perhaps TRBD1 as D (5 bases). Germline V gives CDR1 MDHEN, CDR2 SYDVKM. V lost 8 bases to trimming and J lost 1 base, with 20 bases between them. The CDR3 sequence is 16 residues long. CDR3 in DNA: TGTGCCAGCGCCGAGCCATGGGCAGGGAGGAACACTGAAGCTTTCTTT. Its protein is CASAEPWAGRNTEAFF.

This chain links TRBV28 with TRBJ2-7; tentatively, D is TRBD1 (6 bases). CDR1 is MDHEN and CDR2 is SYDVKM in the germline V gene. The CDR3 extends over 15 amino acids. The V end was cut by 5 bases, the J end by 4 bases, with 18 bases between. CDR3 bases: TGTGCCAGCAGTACACAACAGGGCAAGCCTTACGAGCAGTACTTC. Amino acid sequence: CASSTQQGKPYEQYF.

The chain couples TRBV7-8 to TRBJ1-5, with D uncertain. The V end was cut by 5 bases, the J end by 7 bases, with 18 bases between. The CDR3 is made up of 15 amino acids. The V gene's germline CDR1 is SGHVS and CDR2 FQNEAQ. CDR3 DNA sequence: TGTGCCAGCAGCCTATTGACCCCGGTGGGCCAGCCCCAGCATTTT. Translating gives CASSLLTPVGQPQHF.

This clonotype was recorded at least ten times. The chain links TRBV6-2 or TRBV6-3 to TRBJ1-1, with a weak D call TRBD1 (6 bases). This CDR3 is built from 14 residues. Trimming cost V 7 bases and J 1 base, with 13 bases left between them. Germline loops: CDR1 MNHEY, CDR2 SVGEGT. The CDR3 region is CASTSTGANTEAFF. The CDR3 nucleotides read TGTGCCAGCACTTCGACAGGAGCGAACACTGAAGCTTTCTTT.

This clonotype was counted many times. The rearrangement uses TRBV11-2 and TRBJ1-5, with D uncertain. V dropped 4 bases and J dropped 7 bases, with 11 bases sitting between them. This CDR3 region has 13 residues. Looked up from germline, CDR1 is SGHAT and CDR2 is FQNNGV. CDR3 DNA: TGTGCCAGCAGCTCCCGCCTGGGACAGCCCCAGCATTTT. Amino acid sequence: CASSSRLGQPQHF. The variable domain in full, completed from reference TRBV11-2 and TRBJ1-5, reads EAGVAQSPRYKIIEKRQSVAFWCNPISGHATLYWYQQILGQGPKLLIQFQNNGVVDDSQLPKDRFSAERLKGVDSTLKIQPAKLEDSAVYLCASSSRLGQPQHFGDGTRLSIL.

This clonotype was recorded at least ten times. The chain has TRBV28 and TRBJ1-1, with D possibly TRBD1 on 5 matching bases. V lost 6 bases, J lost 6 bases, and 20 bases lay in between. CDR3 length equals 15 residues. CDR1 MDHEN and CDR2 SYDVKM come from the germline V gene. The CDR3: CASSPPRGFNAEAFF. The CDR3 DNA is TGTGCCAGCAGCCCACCCCGGGGCTTTAACGCTGAAGCTTTCTTT.

There are a few counts of this clonotype. The chain is built from TRBV5-1 and TRBJ1-1, with D hard to call. This CDR3 has 16 residues. The germline V and J ends were trimmed by 0 bases and 0 bases, with 12 bases remaining between them. Germline CDR1 reads SGHRS; CDR2 reads YFSETQ. As DNA, the CDR3 is TGCGCCAGCAGCTTGGTATATGGCAATCTGAACACTGAAGCTTTCTTT. This gives the protein CASSLVYGNLNTEAFF.

V gene TRBV7-2 combines with J gene TRBJ1-1; D is possibly TRBD1 (5 bases). The CDR3 extends over 13 amino acids. V lost 3 bases and J lost 5, with 10 bases in between. CDR1 is SGHTA, CDR2 FQGNSA, per germline. CDR3 in amino acids: CASSFPGWTEAFF. DNA of the CDR3: TGTGCCAGCAGCTTCCCAGGGTGGACTGAAGCTTTCTTT.

The J gene is TRBJ1-3, the V gene TRBV5-1; perhaps TRBD1 as D (5 bases). Trimming pared 5 bases from V and 0 bases from J, leaving 12 bases between. Germline loops: CDR1 SGHRS, CDR2 YFSETQ. The CDR3 is 15 amino acids. In nucleotides, the CDR3 is TGCGCCAGCAGTCGCGGGGCTTACTCTGGAAACACCATATATTTT. The encoded protein is CASSRGAYSGNTIYF. The complete variable domain, with remaining parts taken from reference TRBV5-1 and TRBJ1-3, reads KAGVTQTPRYLIKTRGQQVTLSCSPISGHRSVSWYQQTPGQGLQFLFEYFSETQRNKGNFPGRFSGRQFSNSRSEMNVSTLELGDSALYLCASSRGAYSGNTIYFGEGSWLTVV.

The sample holds many counts of this clonotype. The chain couples TRBV6-5 to TRBJ1-2, with 9 bases aligning to TRBD1. Looked up from germline, CDR1 is MNHEY and CDR2 is SVGAGI. The CDR3 spans 14 residues. J lost 4 bases, V lost 6 bases, and 6 bases had no gene match. The CDR3 here is CASRSLDRGYGYTF. CDR3 DNA sequence: TGTGCCAGCAGGTCTCTGGACAGGGGCTATGGCTACACCTTC.